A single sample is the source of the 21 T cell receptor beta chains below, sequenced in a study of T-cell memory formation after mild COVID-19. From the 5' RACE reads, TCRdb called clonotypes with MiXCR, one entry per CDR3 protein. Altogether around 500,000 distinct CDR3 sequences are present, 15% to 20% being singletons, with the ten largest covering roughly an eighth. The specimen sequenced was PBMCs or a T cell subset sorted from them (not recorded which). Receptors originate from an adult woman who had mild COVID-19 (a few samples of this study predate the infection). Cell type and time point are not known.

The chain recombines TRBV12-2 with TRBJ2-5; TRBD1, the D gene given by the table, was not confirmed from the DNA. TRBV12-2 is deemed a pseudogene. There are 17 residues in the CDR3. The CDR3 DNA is TGTGCAAGTCGCTTAGCTTTGTGGGGGGGAACTCCAGAGACCCAGTACTTC. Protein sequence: CASRLALWGGTPETQYF.

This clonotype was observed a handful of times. The DNA for the CDR3 is TGTGCCAGCAGTTTACAGGGAAGCGGAAATTCACCCCTCCACTTT. Translating it yields CASSLQGSGNSPLHF. The chain has TRBV12-3 or TRBV12-4 and TRBJ1-6, with a tentative D call TRBD1 (5 bases). This CDR3 is 15 amino acids long. The V gene lost 2 bases and the J gene lost 7 bases, with 12 bases spanning the gap.

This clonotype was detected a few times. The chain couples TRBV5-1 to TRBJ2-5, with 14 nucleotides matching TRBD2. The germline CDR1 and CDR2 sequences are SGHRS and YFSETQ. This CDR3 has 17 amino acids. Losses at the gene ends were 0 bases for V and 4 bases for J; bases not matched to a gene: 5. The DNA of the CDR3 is TGCGCCAGCAGCTTGGCCGGGACTAGCGGGAGTCTAGAGACCCAGTACTTC. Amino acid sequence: CASSLAGTSGSLETQYF.

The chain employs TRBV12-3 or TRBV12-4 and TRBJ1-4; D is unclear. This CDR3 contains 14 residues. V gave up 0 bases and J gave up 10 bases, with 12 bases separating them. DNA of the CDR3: TGTGCCAGCAGTTTAGCGCCGTCTAGCGGAAAACTGTTTTTT. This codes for CASSLAPSSGKLFF.

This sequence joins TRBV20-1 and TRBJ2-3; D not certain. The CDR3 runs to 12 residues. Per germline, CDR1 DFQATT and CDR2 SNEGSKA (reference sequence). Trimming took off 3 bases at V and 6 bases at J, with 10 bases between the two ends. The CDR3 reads CSASLPPDTQYF. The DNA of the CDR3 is TGCAGTGCTAGCTTACCCCCGGATACGCAGTATTTT.

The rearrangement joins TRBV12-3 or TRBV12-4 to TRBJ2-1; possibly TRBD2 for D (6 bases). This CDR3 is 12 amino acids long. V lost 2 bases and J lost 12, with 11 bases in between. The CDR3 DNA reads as TGTGCCAGCAGTTTATCGACTAGAAGGCAGTTCTTC. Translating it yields CASSLSTRRQFF.

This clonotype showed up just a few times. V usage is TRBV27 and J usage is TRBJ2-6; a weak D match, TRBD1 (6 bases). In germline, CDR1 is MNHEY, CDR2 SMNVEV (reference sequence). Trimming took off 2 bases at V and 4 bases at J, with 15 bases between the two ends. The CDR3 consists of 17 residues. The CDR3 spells CASSLNLGQSGANVLTF. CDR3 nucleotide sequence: TGTGCCAGCAGTTTAAACCTCGGACAGTCAGGGGCCAACGTCCTGACTTTC.

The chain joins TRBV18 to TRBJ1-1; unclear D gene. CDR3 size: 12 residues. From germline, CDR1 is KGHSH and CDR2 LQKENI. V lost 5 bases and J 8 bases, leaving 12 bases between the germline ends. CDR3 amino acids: CASSIVPPEAFF. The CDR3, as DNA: TGTGCCAGCTCAATCGTGCCCCCCGAAGCTTTCTTT.

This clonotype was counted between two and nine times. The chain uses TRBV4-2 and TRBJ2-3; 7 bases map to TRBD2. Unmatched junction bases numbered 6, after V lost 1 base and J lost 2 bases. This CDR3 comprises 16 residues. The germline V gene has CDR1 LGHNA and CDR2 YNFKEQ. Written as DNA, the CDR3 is TGTGCCAGCAGCCAAGTGGGCCTAGCGGACACAGATACGCAGTATTTT. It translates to CASSQVGLADTDTQYF.

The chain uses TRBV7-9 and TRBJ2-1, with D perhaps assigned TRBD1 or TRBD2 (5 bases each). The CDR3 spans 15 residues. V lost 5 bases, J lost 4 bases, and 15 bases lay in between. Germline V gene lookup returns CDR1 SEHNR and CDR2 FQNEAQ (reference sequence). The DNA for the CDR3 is TGTGCCAGCAGCCAAGGGACGGCGGGTTACAATGAGCAGTTCTTC. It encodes CASSQGTAGYNEQFF.

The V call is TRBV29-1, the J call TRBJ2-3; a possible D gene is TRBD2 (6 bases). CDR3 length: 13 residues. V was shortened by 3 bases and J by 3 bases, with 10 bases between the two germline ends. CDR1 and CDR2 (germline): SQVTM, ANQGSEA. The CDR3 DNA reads TGCAGCGTTGAGAATGGGGGGACAGATACGCAGTATTTT. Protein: CSVENGGTDTQYF.

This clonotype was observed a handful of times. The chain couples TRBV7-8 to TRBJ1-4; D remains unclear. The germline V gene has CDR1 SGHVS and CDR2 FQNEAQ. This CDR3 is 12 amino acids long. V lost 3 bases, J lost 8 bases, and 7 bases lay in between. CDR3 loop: CASSFNREKLFF. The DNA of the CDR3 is TGTGCCAGCAGCTTTAACAGAGAAAAACTGTTTTTT. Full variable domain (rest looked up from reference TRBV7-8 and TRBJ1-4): GAGVSQSPRYKVAKRGQDVALRCDPISGHVSLFWYQQALGQGPEFLTYFQNEAQLDKSGLPSDRFFAERPEGSVSTLKIQRTQQEDSAVYLCASSFNREKLFFGSGTQLSVL.

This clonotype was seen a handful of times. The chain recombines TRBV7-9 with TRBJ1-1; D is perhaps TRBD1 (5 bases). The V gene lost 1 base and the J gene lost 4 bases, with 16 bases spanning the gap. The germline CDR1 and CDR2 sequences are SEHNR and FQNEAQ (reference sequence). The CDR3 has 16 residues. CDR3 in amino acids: CASSLGLVREGTEAFF. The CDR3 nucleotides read TGTGCCAGCAGCTTAGGATTGGTCAGGGAGGGCACTGAAGCTTTCTTT.

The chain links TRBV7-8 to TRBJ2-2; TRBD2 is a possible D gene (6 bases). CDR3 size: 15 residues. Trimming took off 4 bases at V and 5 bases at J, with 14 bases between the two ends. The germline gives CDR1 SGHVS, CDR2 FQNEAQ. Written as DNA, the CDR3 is TGTGCCAGCAGCTGGCGGGACTTTCGGACCGGGGAGCTGTTTTTT. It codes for CASSWRDFRTGELFF.

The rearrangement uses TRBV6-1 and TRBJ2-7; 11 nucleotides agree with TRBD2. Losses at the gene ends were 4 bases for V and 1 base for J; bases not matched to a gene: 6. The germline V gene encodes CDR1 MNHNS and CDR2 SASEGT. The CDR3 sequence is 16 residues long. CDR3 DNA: TGTGCCAGCAGTGGTACGACTAGCGGGATATCCTACGAGCAGTACTTC. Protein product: CASSGTTSGISYEQYF.

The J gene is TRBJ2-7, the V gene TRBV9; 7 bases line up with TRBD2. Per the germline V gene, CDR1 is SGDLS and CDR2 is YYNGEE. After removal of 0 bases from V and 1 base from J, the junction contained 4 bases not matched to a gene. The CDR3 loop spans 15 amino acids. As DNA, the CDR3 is TGTGCCAGCAGCGTAGCTCGGGACTATTCCTACGAGCAGTACTTC. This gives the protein CASSVARDYSYEQYF.

DNA of the CDR3: TGCAGTGCTAGGCCGGACTCAGATACGCAGTATTTT. Translated, it gives CSARPDSDTQYF. The chain combines TRBV20-1 with TRBJ2-3; D perhaps matches TRBD2 (5 bases). Trimming removed 3 bases at V and 4 bases at J, with 8 bases between. Germline loops: CDR1 DFQATT, CDR2 SNEGSKA (reference sequence). The CDR3 runs 12 residues.

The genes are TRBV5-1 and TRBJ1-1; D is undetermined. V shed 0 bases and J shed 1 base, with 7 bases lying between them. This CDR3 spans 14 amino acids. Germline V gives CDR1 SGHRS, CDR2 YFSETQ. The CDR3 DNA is TGCGCCAGCAGCTTGGACGGGTCGAACACTGAAGCTTTCTTT. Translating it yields CASSLDGSNTEAFF.

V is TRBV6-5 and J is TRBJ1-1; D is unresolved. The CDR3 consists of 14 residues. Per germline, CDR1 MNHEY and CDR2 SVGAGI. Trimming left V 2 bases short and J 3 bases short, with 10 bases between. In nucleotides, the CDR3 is TGTGCCAGCAGTTACCTCGACACGTACACTGAAGCTTTCTTT. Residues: CASSYLDTYTEAFF.

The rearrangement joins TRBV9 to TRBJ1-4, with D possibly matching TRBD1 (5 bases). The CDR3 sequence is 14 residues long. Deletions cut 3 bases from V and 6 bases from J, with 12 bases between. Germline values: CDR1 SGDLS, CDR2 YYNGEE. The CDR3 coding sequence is TGTGCCAGCAGCGGGGGGGGAGCAGATGAAAAACTGTTTTTT. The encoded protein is CASSGGGADEKLFF.

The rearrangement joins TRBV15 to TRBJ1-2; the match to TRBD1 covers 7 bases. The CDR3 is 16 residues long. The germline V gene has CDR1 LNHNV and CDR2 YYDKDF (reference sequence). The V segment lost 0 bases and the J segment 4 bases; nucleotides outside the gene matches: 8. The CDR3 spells CATSREREDRVYGYTF. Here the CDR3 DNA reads TGTGCCACCAGCAGAGAGAGGGAAGACAGGGTCTATGGCTACACCTTC.